This TCR beta chain was profiled in a study of response to subunit inactivated influenza vaccine. Overall study results and limits: T cells newly recruited by each seasonal influenza vaccination are few, the authors suggested.

This clonotype was counted between two and nine times. The antigen is not known. V trimming: 4 bases; J trimming: 0 bases; junction bases outside the gene matches: 2. The CDR3 length is 15 residues. CDR1 and CDR2 from the germline V gene are MNHEY and SMNVEV (reference sequence). A single record per CDR3 protein comes from TCRdb applying MiXCR to the RT-PCR reads. The data show more than 150,000 distinct CDR3 sequences, about 10% seen once. The receptor was derived from a man between 50 and 59 years old who received an inactivated influenza vaccine. Sample: non-naive T cells sorted from PBMCs, taken on the day of vaccination. This chain uses TRBV27 with TRBJ2-1, with 8 bases fitting TRBD2. The CDR3 spells CASSYSGSSYNEQFF. For the CDR3, the DNA is TGTGCCAGCAGTTACAGCGGGAGCTCCTACAATGAGCAGTTCTTC.